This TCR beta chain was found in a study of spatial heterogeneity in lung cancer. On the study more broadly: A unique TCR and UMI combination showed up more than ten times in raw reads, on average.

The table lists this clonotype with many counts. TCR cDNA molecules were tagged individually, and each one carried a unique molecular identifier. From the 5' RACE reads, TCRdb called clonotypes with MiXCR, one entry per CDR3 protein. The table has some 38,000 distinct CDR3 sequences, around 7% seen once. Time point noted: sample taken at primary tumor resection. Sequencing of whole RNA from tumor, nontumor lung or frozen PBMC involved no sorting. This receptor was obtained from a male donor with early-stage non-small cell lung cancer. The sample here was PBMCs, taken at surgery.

CDR3 bases: TGCGCCAGCAGCCAAGATCGGTATAGCAATCAGCCCCAGCATTTT. Protein sequence: CASSQDRYSNQPQHF. The chain is built from TRBV4-3 and TRBJ1-5; the D is unclear. In germline, CDR1 is LGHNA, CDR2 YSLEER. V lost 0 bases to trimming and J lost 0 bases, with 6 bases between them. The CDR3 is 15 residues long.